The entry below describes one TCR beta chain. The antigen remains unidentified. Germline CDR1 is MNHEY and CDR2 is SMNVEV (reference sequence). V lost 5 bases and J 0 bases, leaving 14 bases between the germline ends. The CDR3 is made up of 16 amino acids. The source of the sample is a study of PD-1 blockade in classical Hodgkin lymphoma. At the level of the study: Once every 2 weeks, patients received intravenous nivolumab at 3 mg/kg. General observations from the study: It was reported that newly diagnosed patients had less baseline TCR diversity than healthy donors.

Produced via immunoSEQ multiplex PCR; TCRdb's table is partial and in-frame only. This sample has 37,000 or so clones, with around 88% found just once. All patients relapsed after autologous stem cell transplantation, and brentuximab vedotin exposure varied. Reported best responses ranged across complete response, partial response or progressive disease. This specimen was peripheral blood mononuclear cells (PBMCs), taken before the second cycle of nivolumab. The TCR comes from a human donor with classical Hodgkin lymphoma. The chain combines TRBV27 with TRBJ2-4; D may be TRBD1 (6 bases). The CDR3 loop reads CASSQRGTVAKNIQYF. The DNA for the CDR3 is TGTGCCAGCAGTCAAAGGGGGACCGTAGCCAAAAACATTCAGTACTTC.